The rows below give T cell receptor beta chains drawn from one sample of a study of shared clonotypes between healthy human individuals. TCRdb's table, derived via immunoSEQ multiplex PCR, lists solely in-frame clones and lacks some. The repertoire consists of fewer than 600,000 clones, with 75% to 85% occurring once and the leading ten covering 10% to 15%. Sequenced sample: PBMCs. The receptors stem from a middle-aged woman in good health. Some clones in this sample may be carry-over from other donors' samples. Each CDR3 is given with its conserved first and last residue. The D gene is left open where the match is weak. Some rows have no size entry. The others give once, few or many, or a class for an expanded clone.

D gene	V gene	J gene	clone size	CDR3 DNA	CDR3 protein
NA	TRBV10-3	TRBJ1-2	few	TGTGCCATCAGTGCTGAGGCTACTAACTATGGCTACACCTTC	CAISAEATNYGYTF
NA	TRBV7-2	TRBJ2-1	NA	TGTGCCAGCAGCTTAGATGCGGCCGATTACAATGAGCAGTTCTTC	CASSLDAADYNEQFF
TRBD2	TRBV6-5	TRBJ2-1	NA	TGTGCCAGCAGCTTAGCGGGACCGTACAATGAGCAGTTCTTC	CASSLAGPYNEQFF
NA	TRBV5-1	TRBJ2-1	NA	TGCGCCAGCAGCTCAGCCGGGACAATCTACAATGAGCAGTTCTTC	CASSSAGTIYNEQFF
NA	TRBV9	TRBJ2-5	NA	TGTGCCAGCAGCGGGACTTGGGGGGAGACCCAGTACTTC	CASSGTWGETQYF
TRBD2	TRBV5-1	TRBJ2-2	NA	TGCGCCAGCAGCCCGTCGGGGGGTAACACCGGGGAGCTGTTTTTT	CASSPSGGNTGELFF
NA	TRBV9	TRBJ1-3	NA	TGTGCCAGCAGCGCGACAACTGGAAACACCATATATTTT	CASSATTGNTIYF
TRBD2	TRBV28	TRBJ2-7	NA	TGTGCCTTCAGGCGGGAGTCCCGCTCCGAGCAGTACTTC	CAFRRESRSEQYF
NA	TRBV16	TRBJ2-4	NA	TGTGCCAGCAGCCAATCACGGGGAGCCAAAAACATTCAGTACTTC	CASSQSRGAKNIQYF
TRBD2	TRBV6-6	TRBJ2-7	NA	TGTGCCAGTAGTCTGGGTGGGAGGGCCGACGAGCAGTACTTC	CASSLGGRADEQYF
NA	TRBV27	TRBJ2-3	NA	TGTGCCAGCAGTTTAGACCTTCGGGGCACAGATACGCAGTATTTT	CASSLDLRGTDTQYF
NA	TRBV5-1	TRBJ1-2	NA	TGCGCCAGCAGCTCTGAGAAAGCCTACACCTTC	CASSSEKAYTF
NA	TRBV19	TRBJ1-4	NA	TGTGCCAGTAGTCTACCGGGGGGCTGGGGGAAACTGTTTTTT	CASSLPGGWGKLFF
NA	TRBV7-3	TRBJ2-2	NA	TGTGCCAGCAGCTTAGGCCCCAGGCGCACCGGGGAGCTGTTTTTT	CASSLGPRRTGELFF
TRBD2	TRBV13	TRBJ2-1	NA	TGTGCCAGCAGCTCGACCAAGTCCCTAGCGGGAGATGTGAATGAGCAGTTCTTC	CASSSTKSLAGDVNEQFF
TRBD1	TRBV5-1	TRBJ2-2	NA	TGCGCCAGCAGAAAACCGGGACAGGGCGACACCGGGGAGCTGTTTTTT	CASRKPGQGDTGELFF
TRBD1	TRBV5-1	TRBJ1-1	NA	TGCGCCAGCAGCTCCGGGACAGGGGTTCTGAACACTGAAGCTTTCTTT	CASSSGTGVLNTEAFF
NA	TRBV28	TRBJ2-5	NA	TGTGCCAGCCATGCCTTTGGACAGCAAGAGACCCAGTACTTC	CASHAFGQQETQYF
TRBD2	TRBV6-5	TRBJ2-7	NA	TGTGCCAGCAGTTATACTAGCGGGGGGCCCTACGAGCAGTACTTC	CASSYTSGGPYEQYF
TRBD2	TRBV2	TRBJ2-7	NA	TGTGCCAGCAACAGAGCGGGAGCCGAGCAGTACTTC	CASNRAGAEQYF
TRBD2	TRBV28	TRBJ2-2	NA	TGTGCCAGCAGCCCGGCTAGCGGGAGCTACACCGGGGAGCTGTTTTTT	CASSPASGSYTGELFF
TRBD2	TRBV7-3	TRBJ2-1	few	TGTGCCAGCAGCTACTGGACTAGCGGGAGCGAGCAGTTCTTC	CASSYWTSGSEQFF
NA	TRBV5-4	TRBJ2-1	NA	TGTGCCAGCAGCTTAGGGGCGGGTCATAAGTTCTTC	CASSLGAGHKFF
NA	TRBV9	TRBJ2-5	NA	TGTGCCAGCAGCGTAGGAACAGTCAGAGAGACCCAGTACTTC	CASSVGTVRETQYF
NA	TRBV7-2	TRBJ2-1	NA	TGTGCCAGCAGCTTAGTAGGCTACAATGAGCAGTTCTTC	CASSLVGYNEQFF
TRBD1	TRBV18	TRBJ1-4	few	TGTGCCAGCTCACCACTGAGGGACAGACCAACTAATGAAAAACTGTTTTTT	CASSPLRDRPTNEKLFF
TRBD2	TRBV18	TRBJ2-4	NA	TGTGCCAGCTCACCACCGGGAGGGGAACTCGAAAACATTCAGTACTTC	CASSPPGGELENIQYF
NA	TRBV10-3	TRBJ2-7	NA	TGTGCCATCTCCAGCCAGGGTTACGAGCAGTACTTC	CAISSQGYEQYF
TRBD2	TRBV7-3	TRBJ2-1	NA	TGTGCCAGCAGCTCCCGGACTAGCGGCTTCTACAATGAGCAGTTCTTC	CASSSRTSGFYNEQFF
NA	TRBV14	TRBJ2-2	many	TGTGCCAGCAGCCAAGTGTGGAGCACCGGGGAGCTGTTTTTT	CASSQVWSTGELFF
NA	TRBV5-1	TRBJ1-1	many	TGCGCCAGCAGCTTTTGGGCGACAGAGAACACTGAAGCTTTCTTT	CASSFWATENTEAFF
TRBD1	TRBV19	TRBJ2-4	NA	TGTGCCAGTAGTATTGGACAGGGGATTAACATTCAGTACTTC	CASSIGQGINIQYF
TRBD1	TRBV18	TRBJ2-7	NA	TGTGCCAGCGCACCCAGTACAGGGGCGGCGCAGTACTTC	CASAPSTGAAQYF
NA	TRBV7-9	TRBJ1-3	NA	TGTGCCAGCAGTTTTACAGGGTCCTCTGGAAACACCATATATTTT	CASSFTGSSGNTIYF
NA	TRBV2	TRBJ1-5	NA	TGTGCCAGCAGTGAAGCAGGTGGCGGGGTTCAGCCCCAGCATTTT	CASSEAGGGVQPQHF
TRBD2	TRBV5-1	TRBJ2-3	many	TGCGCCAGCAGCCCTAGCGGGAGGGGAGATACGCAGTATTTT	CASSPSGRGDTQYF
TRBD1	TRBV29-1	TRBJ1-1	NA	TGCAGCGTTGATGAGAGGGAGGACAGGGGGCTTACTGAAGCTTTCTTT	CSVDEREDRGLTEAFF
TRBD2	TRBV6-1	TRBJ2-3	NA	TGTGCCAGCAGTGAAGCGGGACTAGCGGGGGCAGATACGCAGTATTTT	CASSEAGLAGADTQYF
NA	TRBV4-1	TRBJ2-2	NA	TGCGCCAGCAGACAAACAGGGACCGGGGAGCTGTTTTTT	CASRQTGTGELFF
TRBD1	TRBV23-1	TRBJ2-7	NA	TGCGCCAGCAAACCCGGGACAGGGATACAAAGAGTGGGCTACGAGCAGTACTTC	CASKPGTGIQRVGYEQYF
NA	TRBV5-1	TRBJ1-5	once	TGCGCCAGCAGCTTGGGCGGGGCCCAGCCCCAGCATTTT	CASSLGGAQPQHF
NA	TRBV2	TRBJ2-1	NA	TGTGCCAGCAAAGGACCATCTCCTCCCTACAATGAGCAGTTCTTC	CASKGPSPPYNEQFF
NA	TRBV2	TRBJ1-2	NA	TGTGCCAGCAGTTCAGGGTGGGGCTATGGCTACACCTTC	CASSSGWGYGYTF
NA	TRBV10-3	TRBJ2-3	NA	TGTGCCATCAGTGAGTCCCCTCCCGCAGATACGCAGTATTTT	CAISESPPADTQYF
NA	TRBV7-8	TRBJ2-7	few	TGTGCCAGCAGCGGGACCATTCTCTACGAGCAGTACTTC	CASSGTILYEQYF
NA	TRBV2	TRBJ2-1	NA	TGTGCCAGCCACCGACTTTCTTCGAATGAGCAGTTCTTC	CASHRLSSNEQFF
NA	TRBV6-1	TRBJ2-1	once	TGTGCCAGCAGTGAACTTGTTCGCAATGAGCAGTTCTTC	CASSELVRNEQFF
NA	TRBV7-2	TRBJ1-4	NA	TGTGCCAGCTCTGTTTCCGGAGGAGAAAAACTGTTTTTT	CASSVSGGEKLFF
NA	TRBV6-6	TRBJ2-7	NA	TGTGCCAGCAGTTCCCTTCCCCTCTACGAGCAGTACTTC	CASSSLPLYEQYF
TRBD1	TRBV28	TRBJ1-1	few	TGTGCCAGCAGTTTCGGACAGGCGAACACTGAAGCTTTCTTT	CASSFGQANTEAFF
TRBD2	TRBV7-2	TRBJ2-7	NA	TGTGCCAGCAGCCGGCGACTAGCGGGAGACTACGAGCAGTACTTC	CASSRRLAGDYEQYF
NA	TRBV2	TRBJ2-7	NA	TGTGCCAGCAGTCAAGACAGGTCCTACTACGAGCAGTACTTC	CASSQDRSYYEQYF
NA	TRBV7-2	TRBJ2-1	few	TGTGCCAGCAGCCAGGGACGCCGCTCCTACAATGAGCAGTTCTTC	CASSQGRRSYNEQFF
TRBD2	TRBV7-6	TRBJ2-1	NA	TGTGCCAGCAGCCCAGTCGGGACTAGCGGGAGGGCCGGTGAGCAGTTCTTC	CASSPVGTSGRAGEQFF
TRBD2	TRBV5-1	TRBJ2-7	NA	TGCGCCAGCACTCCGCCGGGCGGGAGAGGCTCCTACGAGCAGTACTTC	CASTPPGGRGSYEQYF
NA	TRBV6-1	TRBJ1-2	few	TGTGCCAGCAGTGGGACGGTGGCAGGAGGCTACACCTTC	CASSGTVAGGYTF
TRBD2	TRBV5-1	TRBJ2-1	NA	TGCGCCAGCAGCCCCGGGACTAGCGGGAGGACTACCTACAATGAGCAGTTCTTC	CASSPGTSGRTTYNEQFF
NA	TRBV10-3	TRBJ2-7	NA	TGTGCCATCGCTCGGGACCAGCACTACGAGCAGTACTTC	CAIARDQHYEQYF
NA	TRBV7-8	TRBJ2-1	NA	TGTGCCAGCAGCGCTAGGTCGGGCTTAGGTTCCAATGAGCAGTTCTTC	CASSARSGLGSNEQFF